The rows below give T cell receptor beta chains drawn from one sample of a study of T cells in Graves' hyperthyroidism and ophthalmopathy. TCRdb reanalysed the multiplex PCR reads using MiXCR and keeps one entry per CDR3 protein. The table lists about 690,000 distinct CDR3 sequences, around 15% of them singletons. The sample comprised blood. All receptors derive from a middle-aged man with Graves' hyperthyroidism. Both conserved end residues are part of each CDR3. A D gene is named only where the DNA matches it firmly. Part of the rows lack a size; the others show once, few, many or a class for expanded clones.

cdr3_length: 16; v_call: TRBV27; clone_size: many; d_call: -; j_call: TRBJ1-5; cdr3_aa: CASSLTGPYSNQPQHF; cdr3_nt: TGTGCCAGCAGTTTGACAGGACCCTATAGCAATCAGCCCCAGCATTTT
cdr3_length: 12; v_call: TRBV5-4; clone_size: many; d_call: -; j_call: TRBJ2-1; cdr3_aa: CASSAVKNEQFF; cdr3_nt: TGTGCCAGCAGCGCGGTAAAGAATGAGCAGTTCTTC
cdr3_length: 13; v_call: TRBV5-8; clone_size: -; d_call: TRBD1; j_call: TRBJ2-7; cdr3_aa: CASSKDRVREQYF; cdr3_nt: TGTGCCAGCAGCAAGGACAGGGTGCGGGAGCAGTACTTC
cdr3_length: 15; v_call: TRBV19; clone_size: -; d_call: TRBD1; j_call: TRBJ2-2; cdr3_aa: CASTGWTGAIGELFF; cdr3_nt: TGTGCGAGTACTGGATGGACAGGGGCGATCGGGGAGCTGTTTTTT
cdr3_length: 15; v_call: TRBV19; clone_size: -; d_call: -; j_call: TRBJ2-1; cdr3_aa: CASSIEASSYNEQFF; cdr3_nt: TGTGCCAGTAGTATTGAGGCGAGCTCCTACAATGAGCAGTTCTTC
cdr3_length: 14; v_call: TRBV28; clone_size: -; d_call: -; j_call: TRBJ1-1; cdr3_aa: CASSLLGVRTEAFF; cdr3_nt: TGTGCCAGCAGTTTATTAGGAGTTCGGACTGAAGCTTTCTTT
cdr3_length: 14; v_call: TRBV5-1; clone_size: -; d_call: TRBD1; j_call: TRBJ1-4; cdr3_aa: CASSYGQGEEKLFF; cdr3_nt: TGCGCCAGCAGCTACGGACAGGGGGAGGAAAAACTGTTTTTT
cdr3_length: 15; v_call: TRBV12-5; clone_size: many; d_call: TRBD1; j_call: TRBJ1-1; cdr3_aa: CASGLGGLLNTEAFF; cdr3_nt: TGTGCTAGTGGTCTAGGGGGCCTCTTGAACACTGAAGCTTTCTTT
cdr3_length: 16; v_call: TRBV7-6; clone_size: -; d_call: -; j_call: TRBJ1-6; cdr3_aa: CASSLSLDGLNSPLHF; cdr3_nt: TGTGCCAGCAGCTTATCTTTGGACGGCCTCAATTCACCCCTCCACTTT
cdr3_length: 14; v_call: TRBV3-1; clone_size: -; d_call: -; j_call: TRBJ1-2; cdr3_aa: CASSQDSKGHGYTF; cdr3_nt: TGTGCCAGCAGCCAAGATTCAAAGGGGCATGGCTACACCTTC
cdr3_length: 13; v_call: TRBV12-3/TRBV12-4; clone_size: many; d_call: -; j_call: TRBJ1-5; cdr3_aa: CASSFQGFQPQHF; cdr3_nt: TGTGCCAGCAGTTTTCAGGGTTTTCAGCCCCAGCATTTT
cdr3_length: 17; v_call: TRBV10-3; clone_size: -; d_call: -; j_call: TRBJ1-6; cdr3_aa: CAISENQSSSYNSPLHF; cdr3_nt: TGTGCCATCAGTGAGAACCAGTCGAGCTCCTATAATTCACCCCTCCACTTT
cdr3_length: 14; v_call: TRBV27; clone_size: many; d_call: -; j_call: TRBJ2-1; cdr3_aa: CASWEPQRYNEQFF; cdr3_nt: TGTGCCAGCTGGGAGCCCCAGAGGTACAATGAGCAGTTCTTC
cdr3_length: 17; v_call: TRBV6-1; clone_size: few; d_call: TRBD1; j_call: TRBJ1-4; cdr3_aa: CASSYDSTGGLNEKLFF; cdr3_nt: TGTGCCAGCAGTTACGACTCCACAGGGGGCCTAAATGAAAAACTGTTTTTT
cdr3_length: 16; v_call: TRBV27; clone_size: many; d_call: -; j_call: TRBJ1-2; cdr3_aa: CASSASRLRANYGYTF; cdr3_nt: TGTGCCAGCAGTGCATCCCGCCTTCGGGCCAACTATGGCTACACCTTC
cdr3_length: 15; v_call: TRBV29-1; clone_size: many; d_call: -; j_call: TRBJ2-4; cdr3_aa: CSAATSRGAKNIQYF; cdr3_nt: TGCAGCGCCGCGACTAGCAGGGGTGCCAAAAACATTCAGTACTTC